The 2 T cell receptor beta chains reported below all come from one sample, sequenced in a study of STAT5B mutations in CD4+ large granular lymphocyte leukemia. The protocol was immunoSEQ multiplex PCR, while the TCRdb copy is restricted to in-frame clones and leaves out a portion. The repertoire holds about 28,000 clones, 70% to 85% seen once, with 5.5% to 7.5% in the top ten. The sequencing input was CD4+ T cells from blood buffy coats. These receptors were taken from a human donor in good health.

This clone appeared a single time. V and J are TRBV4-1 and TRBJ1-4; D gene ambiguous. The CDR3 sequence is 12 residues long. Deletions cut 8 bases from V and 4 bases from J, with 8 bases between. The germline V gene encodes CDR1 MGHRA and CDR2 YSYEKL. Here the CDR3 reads CASRRSNEKLFF. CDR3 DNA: TGCGCCAGCCGACGGAGTAATGAAAAACTGTTTTTT.

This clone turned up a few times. CDR3 DNA: TGTGCCAGCAGCTTAAACAGCAATCAGCCCCAGCATTTT. Translation: CASSLNSNQPQHF. This sequence joins TRBV7-2 and TRBJ1-5; unclear D gene. V was cut by 2 bases and J by 1 base, with 3 bases left in between. CDR1 is SGHTA and CDR2 is FQGNSA in the germline V gene. The CDR3 sequence is 13 residues long.